The clone carrying this T cell receptor beta chain was counted many times. The source of the sample is a study of T-cell reconstitution after alpha-beta-depleted transplantation in children. Construction of the TCRbeta library involved unique molecular identifiers. MiXCR, run by TCRdb on the PCR reads, gives a single entry per CDR3 protein. The repertoire holds more than 150,000 distinct CDR3 sequences, with about 14% as singletons. Germline-derived CDR1 and CDR2 are SGHRS and YFSETQ. The CDR3 is 15 amino acids. Trimming took 2 bases from V and 7 from J, leaving 16 bases between them. The chain combines TRBV5-1 with TRBJ2-1, with D maybe TRBD2 (6 bases). Sequencing was performed on PBMCs from the stem cell graft donor, taken from the stem cell graft. The clonotype comes from a human donor who donated a stem cell graft to a child with acute lymphoblastic leukemia. CDR3 DNA: TGCGCCAGCAGCTTACTAGCCGAGTCCCTAAATGAGCAGTTCTTC. The encoded protein is CASSLLAESLNEQFF. Using reference TRBV5-1 and TRBJ2-1 for the parts outside the CDR3, the full variable domain is KAGVTQTPRYLIKTRGQQVTLSCSPISGHRSVSWYQQTPGQGLQFLFEYFSETQRNKGNFPGRFSGRQFSNSRSEMNVSTLELGDSALYLCASSLLAESLNEQFFGPGTRLTVL.